These 12 T cell receptor beta chains came from one sample sequenced in a study of regulatory T cells in long-lasting Graves disease. Combining iRepertoire HTBI primers with Arm-PCR of CDR3 regions, the authors built TCR beta libraries. TCRdb ran MiXCR on the multiplex PCR reads and lists one entry per CDR3 protein. The sample records 300,000 to 400,000 distinct CDR3 sequences, around 16% being singletons. Indicated time point: newly diagnosed GD, antithyroid drugs for less than 3 months. Isolated PBMC RNA provided the starting material for the TCR library. Specimen: peripheral blood mononuclear cells (PBMCs), collected at new diagnosis, from a patient treated with antithyroid drugs. All receptors come from a female donor with Graves disease.

This clonotype was observed a handful of times. One end of the junction varies from germline; a read error may be responsible. The V call is TRBV12-3 or TRBV12-4, the J call TRBJ1-2; possible D gene TRBD1, 5 bases. The CDR3 consists of 17 residues. The CDR3 protein is CANSSGDWGESGYGYTF. The CDR3 DNA sequence: TGTGCCAACAGTTCTGGGGACTGGGGAGAGAGCGGCTATGGCTACACCTTC.

This clonotype was observed a handful of times. CDR3 DNA: TGTGCCAGCTCACCACCAATCGGTTGGGCGAACACTGAAGCTTTCTTT. It is translated as CASSPPIGWANTEAFF. J is TRBJ1-1 and V is TRBV18; no reliable D call. CDR3 length: 16 amino acids. From germline, CDR1 is KGHSH and CDR2 LQKENI. V lost 0 bases and J 1 base, leaving 12 bases between the germline ends. Combining the CDR3 with reference TRBV18 and TRBJ1-1 gives the whole variable domain NAGVMQNPRHLVRRRGQEARLRCSPMKGHSHVYWYRQLPEEGLKFMVYLQKENIIDESGMPKERFSAEFPKEGPSILRIQQVVRGDSAAYFCASSPPIGWANTEAFFGQGTRLTVV.

This clonotype was seen many times. The rearrangement links TRBV6-5 to TRBJ1-2; D is perhaps TRBD1 (5 bases). The CDR3 spans 15 residues. Per germline, CDR1 MNHEY and CDR2 SVGAGI. V was pared by 2 bases and J by 0 bases, with 10 bases between. The CDR3 loop reads CASSYGAGANYGYTF. In DNA, the CDR3 is TGTGCCAGCAGTTACGGGGCAGGAGCTAACTATGGCTACACCTTC.

This clonotype appeared many times. The gene calls are TRBV12-3 or TRBV12-4 and TRBJ2-5; D uncertain. CDR3 length: 16 amino acids. Trimming stripped 4 bases from V and 4 bases from J, with 19 bases between. The CDR3 region is CASSSNRGVQRETQYF. For the CDR3, the DNA is TGTGCCAGCAGTTCTAACAGAGGAGTACAGCGAGAGACCCAGTACTTC.

This clonotype was recorded at least ten times. The rearrangement uses TRBV28 and TRBJ2-7; D is uncertain. V dropped 4 bases and J dropped 2 bases, with 6 bases sitting between them. Germline V CDR1 and CDR2: MDHEN, SYDVKM. The CDR3 sequence is 12 residues long. The CDR3 DNA follows: TGTGCCAGCAGTTCGAAAGCCTACGAGCAGTACTTC. Amino acid sequence: CASSSKAYEQYF.

This clonotype was observed many times. In DNA form, the CDR3 reads TGTGCTAGTGGTCCCCCCAGTCTGGGGGGAAACACTGAAGCTTTCTTT. This sequence encodes CASGPPSLGGNTEAFF. This chain connects TRBV12-5 to TRBJ1-1; the D gene is possibly TRBD1 (5 bases). The CDR3 is 16 residues long. The germline CDR1 and CDR2 sequences are LGHNT and FRNRAP. V lost 5 bases to trimming and J lost 2 bases, with 18 bases between them.

This clonotype was observed many times. CDR3 sequence reads: CASGLWSRETEAFF. Written as DNA, the CDR3 is TGTGCTAGTGGTTTATGGTCCAGGGAGACTGAAGCTTTCTTT. The V gene is TRBV12-5, the J gene TRBJ1-1, with D perhaps TRBD1 (5 bases). This CDR3 spans 14 amino acids. V was shortened by 3 bases and J by 5 bases, with 13 bases between the two germline ends. Germline-derived CDR1 and CDR2 are LGHNT and FRNRAP.

In regard to this clonotype: This clone may be a read error of a much larger clone one base away. This rearrangement joins TRBV7-8 to TRBJ2-1; 7 positions agree with TRBD2. Germline V CDR1 and CDR2: SGHVS, FQNEAQ. The CDR3 length is 17 residues. V shed 6 bases and J 2 bases; nucleotides not matched to a gene: 13. Here the CDR3 DNA reads TGTGCCAGCAGAGTCTCCCGAGCGGGGCCACCCTACAATGAGCAGTTCTTC. Encoded protein: CASRVSRAGPPYNEQFF.

Many counts were recorded for this clonotype. The rearrangement links TRBV15 to TRBJ1-1, with D uncertain. CDR3 length: 14 amino acids. With 0 bases removed from V and 7 bases from J, the gap between germline ends came to 12 bases. The germline CDR1 and CDR2 sequences are LNHNV and YYDKDF (reference sequence). The CDR3 bases are TGTGCCACCAGCAGAGATGACTCACCAAATGAAGCTTTCTTT. Its protein is CATSRDDSPNEAFF.

The sample holds a few counts of this clonotype. The V call is TRBV9, the J call TRBJ2-1, with 7 bases lining up with TRBD2. V lost 2 bases to trimming and J lost 10 bases; unmatched junction nucleotides: 3. Germline CDR1 SGDLS, CDR2 YYNGEE. CDR3 length: 12 amino acids. CDR3 residues: CASSVGEGEQFF. The CDR3 nucleotides read TGTGCCAGCAGCGTGGGGGAGGGGGAGCAGTTCTTC. Based on the CDR3 plus reference TRBV9 and TRBJ2-1, the full variable domain is DSGVTQTPKHLITATGQRVTLRCSPRSGDLSVYWYQQSLDQGLQFLIQYYNGEERAKGNILERFSAQQFPDLHSELNLSSLELGDSALYFCASSVGEGEQFFGPGTRLTVL.

There are many counts of this clonotype. CDR3 nucleotide sequence: TGCAGCGTTGAAGATTGGCAGGCCAATGAGCAGTTCTTC. Amino acids: CSVEDWQANEQFF. The gene calls are TRBV29-1 and TRBJ2-1; no definite D call. The CDR3 loop spans 13 amino acids. Germline V gene sequence: CDR1 SQVTM, CDR2 ANQGSEA. The V end was cut by 0 bases, the J end by 6 bases, with 9 bases between.

This clonotype was detected many times. This chain connects TRBV2 to TRBJ2-2; D is undetermined. Germline V gene sequence: CDR1 SNHLY, CDR2 FYNNEI. Deletions cut 7 bases from V and 0 bases from J, with 9 bases between. The CDR3 has 14 residues. The CDR3 is CASIRLANTGELFF. In DNA, the CDR3 is TGTGCCAGCATCCGGTTAGCGAACACCGGGGAGCTGTTTTTT.